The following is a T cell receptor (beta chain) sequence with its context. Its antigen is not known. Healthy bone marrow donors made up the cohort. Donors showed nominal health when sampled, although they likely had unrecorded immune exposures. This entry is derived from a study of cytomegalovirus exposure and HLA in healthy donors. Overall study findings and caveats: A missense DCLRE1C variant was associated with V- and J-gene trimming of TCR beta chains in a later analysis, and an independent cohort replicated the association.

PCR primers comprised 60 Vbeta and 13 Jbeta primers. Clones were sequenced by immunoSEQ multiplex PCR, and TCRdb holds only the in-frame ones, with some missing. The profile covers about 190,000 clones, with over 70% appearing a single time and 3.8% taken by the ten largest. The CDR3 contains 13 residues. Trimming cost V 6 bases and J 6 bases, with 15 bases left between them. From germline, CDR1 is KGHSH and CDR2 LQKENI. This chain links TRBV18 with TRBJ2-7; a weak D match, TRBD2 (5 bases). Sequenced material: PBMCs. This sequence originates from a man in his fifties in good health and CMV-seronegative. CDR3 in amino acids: CASSDREVGEQYF. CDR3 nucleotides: TGTGCCAGCTCCGATCGGGAAGTGGGCGAGCAGTACTTC.